These 22 T cell receptor beta chains originate from one sample sequenced in a study of T cells after yellow fever vaccination. TCRdb passed the 5' RACE reads through MiXCR, listing each CDR3 protein once. The table shows under 300,000 distinct CDR3 sequences, with around 7% occurring only once. The starting material was CD4+ T cells sorted from PBMCs, obtained 15 days after the yellow fever booster vaccination. These receptors came from a man aged 30 to 45 who received the YFV17D yellow fever vaccine.

The chain links TRBV27 to TRBJ2-7; the D call may be TRBD1 or TRBD2 (5 bases each). CDR3 length: 15 amino acids. V dropped 5 bases and J dropped 3 bases, with 17 bases sitting between them. The germline V gene has CDR1 MNHEY and CDR2 SMNVEV (reference sequence). CDR3 nucleotides: TGTGCCAGCAGTCGCCGAACGGGACGGAACTACGAGCAGTACTTC. This translates into CASSRRTGRNYEQYF.

The J gene is TRBJ2-4, the V gene TRBV4-1; no clear D. Trimming removed 3 bases from V and 1 base from J, with 10 bases in between. Germline V gives CDR1 MGHRA, CDR2 YSYEKL. The length of the CDR3 is 15 residues. The CDR3 DNA follows: TGCGCCAGCAGCCACTACAGCCCCGCCAAAAACATTCAGTACTTC. This sequence encodes CASSHYSPAKNIQYF.

This clonotype was observed many times. This chain links TRBV7-9 with TRBJ2-3; D ambiguous. The V end lost 3 bases, the J end lost 6 bases, and 10 bases lay between the germline ends. The CDR3 covers 13 residues. CDR1 is SEHNR, CDR2 FQNEAQ, per germline (reference sequence). CDR3 sequence reads: CASSLSRRDTQYF. The CDR3 DNA follows: TGTGCCAGCAGCTTGTCCCGCCGGGATACGCAGTATTTT. Full variable domain (remainder filled in from reference TRBV7-9 and TRBJ2-3): DTGVSQNPRHKITKRGQNVTFRCDPISEHNRLYWYRQTLGQGPEFLTYFQNEAQLEKSRLLSDRFSAERPKGSFSTLEIQRTEQGDSAMYLCASSLSRRDTQYFGPGTRLTVL.

The chain uses TRBV20-1 and TRBJ2-3; a weak D match, TRBD1 (6 bases). CDR1 is DFQATT, CDR2 SNEGSKA, per germline (reference sequence). The CDR3 is 13 amino acids. Trimming left V 4 bases short and J 7 bases short, with 15 bases between. CDR3 amino acids: CSATPPGENTQYF. In DNA, the CDR3 is TGCAGTGCTACCCCCCCAGGGGAAAATACGCAGTATTTT.

The sample holds many counts of this clonotype. The V and J genes are TRBV7-2 and TRBJ2-7; no clear D gene. V was pared by 4 bases and J by 3 bases, with 13 bases between. From germline, CDR1 is SGHTA and CDR2 FQGNSA. CDR3 length: 14 residues. The CDR3 protein is CASSSAGGGYEQYF. CDR3 nucleotides: TGTGCCAGCAGCTCGGCAGGTGGTGGCTACGAGCAGTACTTC.

This clonotype has a handful of counts. This chain joins TRBV5-1 and TRBJ2-7, with TRBD1 identical over 7 bases. This CDR3 is 14 amino acids long. Looked up from germline, CDR1 is SGHRS and CDR2 is YFSETQ. The V segment lost 2 bases and the J segment 2 bases; nucleotides outside the gene matches: 4. CDR3 amino acids: CASSLEGATYEQYF. The CDR3 coding sequence is TGCGCCAGCAGCTTAGAGGGGGCGACCTACGAGCAGTACTTC.

This clonotype was seen a few times. This chain connects TRBV6-5 to TRBJ1-5; no clear D gene. Trimming stripped 6 bases from V and 0 bases from J, with 9 bases between. CDR3 length equals 14 residues. The germline V gene encodes CDR1 MNHEY and CDR2 SVGAGI. CDR3 sequence (DNA): TGTGCCAGCAGGCCGGGAAATAGCAATCAGCCCCAGCATTTT. Its translation is CASRPGNSNQPQHF.

The DNA of the CDR3 is TGTGCCAGCAGTAAGCCCTACGAGCAGTACTTC. Its protein is CASSKPYEQYF. This chain uses TRBV6-2 or TRBV6-3 with TRBJ2-7; D gene ambiguous. V gave up 5 bases and J gave up 2 bases, with 4 bases separating them. In germline, CDR1 is MNHEY, CDR2 SVGEGT. CDR3 length: 11 residues.

The genes are TRBV12-3 or TRBV12-4 and TRBJ1-2, with 11 bases fitting TRBD1. This CDR3 comprises 15 residues. Trimming took 5 bases from V and 7 from J; bases not matched to a gene: 9. This CDR3 reads CASSPLPGTGGGYTF. The CDR3 DNA is TGTGCCAGCAGTCCATTACCCGGGACAGGGGGTGGCTACACCTTC.

There are many counts of this clonotype. This chain links TRBV12-3 or TRBV12-4 with TRBJ2-3; TRBD2 aligns across 11 bases. This CDR3 is built from 15 residues. The V segment lost 4 bases and the J segment 1 base; nucleotides outside the gene matches: 1. CDR3 sequence reads: CASSSTSGGTDTQYF. The CDR3 coding sequence is TGTGCCAGCAGTTCGACTAGCGGGGGCACAGATACGCAGTATTTT.

This clonotype was seen ten or more times. This chain uses TRBV7-8 with TRBJ2-1, with 8 bases identical to TRBD2. Germline V CDR1 and CDR2: SGHVS, FQNEAQ. Trimming took 8 bases from V and 7 from J; bases not matched to a gene: 10. The CDR3 loop spans 14 amino acids. CDR3 in DNA: TGTGCCAGCTCGGCGCGGGAGGTAATGAATGAGCAGTTCTTC. It translates to CASSAREVMNEQFF.

V usage is TRBV7-6 and J usage is TRBJ1-3; D ambiguous. CDR3 length: 14 amino acids. Germline values: CDR1 SGHVS, CDR2 FNYEAQ. With 2 bases removed from V and 4 bases from J, the gap between germline ends came to 9 bases. This CDR3 reads CASSLIGRGNTIYF. In DNA form, the CDR3 reads TGTGCCAGCAGCTTAATAGGGAGAGGAAACACCATATATTTT.

The V call is TRBV12-3 or TRBV12-4, the J call TRBJ2-5; 7 bases map to TRBD1. CDR3 size: 14 residues. V dropped 5 bases and J dropped 3; count of bases not matched to a gene: 6. CDR3 sequence (DNA): TGTGCCAGCAGTCATCGACAGGGTAAAGAGACCCAGTACTTC. As protein: CASSHRQGKETQYF.

This clonotype was seen more than once but under ten times. This chain connects TRBV11-2 to TRBJ2-3; no firm D call. CDR1 is SGHAT, CDR2 FQNNGV, per germline. This CDR3 contains 15 residues. Between the trimmed V and J ends, which lost 4 bases and 11 bases, there was a span of 22 bases. Written as DNA, the CDR3 is TGTGCCAGCAGCTCCAATGTTCATATGGGTATTATGCAGTATTTT. As protein: CASSSNVHMGIMQYF. The full variable domain, rest sourced from reference TRBV11-2 and TRBJ2-3, is EAGVAQSPRYKIIEKRQSVAFWCNPISGHATLYWYQQILGQGPKLLIQFQNNGVVDDSQLPKDRFSAERLKGVDSTLKIQPAKLEDSAVYLCASSSNVHMGIMQYFGPGTRLTVL.

This clonotype was found a few times. The CDR3 nucleotides are TGCAGTGTCTCCCAGGAGTCCTCCTACAATGAGCAGTTCTTC. As protein: CSVSQESSYNEQFF. V gene TRBV20-1 combines with J gene TRBJ2-1; D is uncertain. Trimming removed 7 bases from V and 0 bases from J, with 13 bases in between. Per germline, CDR1 DFQATT and CDR2 SNEGSKA (reference sequence). The CDR3 is 14 residues long.

This clonotype came up many times. J is TRBJ1-2 and V is TRBV3-1, with D maybe TRBD1 (6 bases). The CDR3 runs to 14 residues. V lost 4 bases and J 2 bases, leaving 11 bases between the germline ends. Germline loops: CDR1 LGHDT, CDR2 YNNKEL (reference sequence). The CDR3 region has the DNA TGTGCCAGCAGCCGCCAGAGGGGGAACTATGGCTACACCTTC. As protein: CASSRQRGNYGYTF. Based on the CDR3 plus reference TRBV3-1 and TRBJ1-2, the full variable domain is DTAVSQTPKYLVTQMGNDKSIKCEQNLGHDTMYWYKQDSKKFLKIMFSYNNKELIINETVPNRFSPKSPDKAHLNLHINSLELGDSAVYFCASSRQRGNYGYTFGSGTRLTVV.

The J gene is TRBJ2-1, the V gene TRBV7-8; 15 bases align to TRBD2. V shed 4 bases, J shed 2 bases, and the junction held 6 bases outside the gene matches. Germline CDR1 reads SGHVS; CDR2 reads FQNEAQ. The CDR3 contains 18 residues. CDR3 protein: CASSSIRTSGRAYNEQFF. CDR3 sequence (DNA): TGTGCCAGCAGCTCGATTCGGACTAGCGGGAGGGCCTACAATGAGCAGTTCTTC.

The genes are TRBV15 and TRBJ1-3; D perhaps matches TRBD1 (5 bases). CDR3 length: 14 residues. CDR1 is LNHNV, CDR2 YYDKDF, per germline (reference sequence). The V and J ends lost 8 bases and 0 bases respectively, with 11 bases between them. The CDR3 loop reads CATQGPISGNTIYF. The CDR3 nucleotides read TGTGCCACCCAGGGACCGATCTCTGGAAACACCATATATTTT.

This clonotype was counted ten times or more. This chain uses TRBV7-9 with TRBJ1-5, with 7 bases that match TRBD1. J gave up 2 bases and V 10 bases, and 5 bases lay outside the gene matches. Germline assignment: CDR1 SEHNR and CDR2 FQNEAQ (reference sequence). The CDR3 has 13 amino acids. The CDR3 spells CATTGDGNQPQHF. CDR3 in DNA: TGTGCCACCACAGGGGATGGCAATCAGCCCCAGCATTTT.

This chain links TRBV18 with TRBJ1-1; D is unresolved. V lost 3 bases to trimming and J lost 4 bases, with 12 bases between them. This CDR3 spans 14 amino acids. CDR1 KGHSH and CDR2 LQKENI come from the germline V gene. CDR3 DNA sequence: TGTGCCAGCTCACCTCCTGGGGTTGCCACTGAAGCTTTCTTT. It is translated as CASSPPGVATEAFF.

This clonotype has only a few counts. V and J are TRBV12-3 or TRBV12-4 and TRBJ2-5, with D perhaps matching TRBD1 (6 bases). Trimming cost V 8 bases and J 7 bases, with 20 bases left between them. This CDR3 has 14 residues. The CDR3: CASGTGTSRGTQYF. The CDR3, as DNA: TGTGCCAGCGGAACAGGGACGAGCCGGGGGACCCAGTACTTC.

Notes on this clonotype: A much larger clone is a single base away; this may be a read error. The chain is built from TRBV14 and TRBJ2-1, with D perhaps TRBD2 (5 bases). From germline, CDR1 is SGHDN and CDR2 FVKESK. This CDR3 spans 14 amino acids. CDR3 protein: CTSSQVSLDNEQFF. The CDR3 bases are TGTACCAGCAGCCAAGTTTCACTAGACAATGAGCAGTTCTTC.